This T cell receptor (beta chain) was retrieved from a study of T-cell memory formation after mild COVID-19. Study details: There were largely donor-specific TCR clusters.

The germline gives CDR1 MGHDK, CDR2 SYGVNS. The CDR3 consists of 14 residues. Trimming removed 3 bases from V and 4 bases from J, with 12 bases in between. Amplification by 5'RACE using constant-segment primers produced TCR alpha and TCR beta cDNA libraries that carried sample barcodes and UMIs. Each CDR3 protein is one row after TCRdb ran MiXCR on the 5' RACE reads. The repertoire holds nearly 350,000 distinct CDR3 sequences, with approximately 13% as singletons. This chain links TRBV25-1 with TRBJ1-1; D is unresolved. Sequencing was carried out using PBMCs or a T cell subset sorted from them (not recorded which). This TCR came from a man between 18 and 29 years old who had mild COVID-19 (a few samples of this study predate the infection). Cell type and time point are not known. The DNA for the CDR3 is TGTGCCAGCAGTGACTTATCGGGGATCACTGAAGCTTTCTTT. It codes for CASSDLSGITEAFF.